This TCR beta chain was recorded in a study of OX40 agonist ivuxolimab in advanced cancers. Study in general: At 75% to 90% male, the cohort had a mean age of around 56 years, ranging from roughly 20 to 80.

Whole-study findings and limits: Nonresponders, in some cases, also had low normalized T-cell clonal expansion. Clonal expansion from baseline to week 6 occurred in both CD4+ and CD8+ T cells. The study found that CD8+ T cells averaged more expanded clones than CD4+.

Measured with immunoSEQ multiplex PCR; TCRdb has only the in-frame clones, and not every one. The repertoire holds around 95,000 clones, with approximately 89% as singletons. Worth noting for this clone: The antigen remains undetermined.

The receptor was isolated from an adult with an advanced solid tumor such as melanoma, head and neck, liver or kidney cancer. Sequencing used CD4+ or CD8+ T cells sorted from blood, obtained in a trial of the OX40 agonist ivuxolimab.

Here the CDR3 DNA reads TGTGCCAGCAGTTTACGGTGGGCGAGCACTGAAGCTTTCTTT. Translated, it gives CASSLRWASTEAFF. The chain couples TRBV28 to TRBJ1-1; D unresolved. Between the trimmed V and J ends, which lost 2 bases and 4 bases, there was a span of 11 bases. CDR1 is MDHEN and CDR2 is SYDVKM in the germline V gene. The CDR3 covers 14 residues. Full variable domain (outside the CDR3, taken from reference TRBV28 and TRBJ1-1): DVKVTQSSRYLVKRTGEKVFLECVQDMDHENMFWYRQDPGLGLRLIYFSYDVKMKEKGDIPEGYSVSREKKERFSLILESASTNQTSMYLCASSLRWASTEAFFGQGTRLTVV.